These T cell receptor beta chains were read from a single sample in a study of cytomegalovirus exposure and HLA in healthy donors. Only in-frame clones appear in the TCRdb table, and some are missing; sequencing was by immunoSEQ multiplex PCR. Of 200,000 to 250,000 clones listed, around 73% are singletons. The specimen was PBMCs. These receptors came from a woman in her twenties or thirties in good health and CMV-seronegative. The CDR3 runs from the conserved cysteine through the conserved F or W.

V	J	CDR3
TRBV19	TRBJ2-3	CASSRTVETQYF
TRBV7-9	TRBJ1-2	CASSWATGYGYTF
TRBV5-1	TRBJ1-6	CASSLARGSHNSPLHF
TRBV7-9	TRBJ2-2	CASSLRSDRAPTGELFF
TRBV15	TRBJ1-4	CATSRVARGRTNEKLFF
TRBV7-9	TRBJ2-7	CSSSRGTYEQYF
TRBV19	TRBJ2-2	CASSRLENTGELFF
TRBV9	TRBJ2-2	CASSVVSIGMTSPSPGELFF
TRBV11-2	TRBJ2-1	CASRPSSGSSDEQFF
TRBV11-3	TRBJ2-6	CASSDRDSGANVLTF
TRBV18	TRBJ2-2	CASSPDGGTGELFF
TRBV5-6	TRBJ1-1	CASSWGGGTEAFF
TRBV7-2	TRBJ2-7	CASTPQRTTTYEQYF
TRBV2	TRBJ2-5	CASSAYWGQQETQYF
TRBV28	TRBJ2-7	CASSFGGTSSYEQYF
TRBV7-8	TRBJ1-1	CASSADRDTEAFF
TRBV6-6	TRBJ2-1	CASTAEGEGYNEQFF
TRBV7-3	TRBJ2-1	CASSLSSDNEQFF
TRBV27	TRBJ2-3	CASSLSRNTDTQYF
TRBV27	TRBJ2-7	CASSFAGGAYEQYF
TRBV19	TRBJ2-5	CASSRDRVGQETQYF
TRBV15	TRBJ1-2	CATRDSLNYGYTF
TRBV4-1	TRBJ2-7	CASSQQPGQGIYEQYF
TRBV28	TRBJ1-2	CASSSGGRGYPF
TRBV30	TRBJ1-1	CAWSVLSVRGNTEAFF